This is a list of T cell receptor beta chains from one sample in a study of T cell responses to AZD1222 COVID-19 vaccine. Method: immunoSEQ multiplex PCR; TCRdb's copy keeps in-frame clones and lacks some. The table shows tens of thousands of clones, with approximately 83% occurring only once. The sequenced sample was peripheral blood, obtained on day 0 of AZD1222 vaccination. These receptors originate from an adult in good health. Each CDR3 is given with its conserved first and last residue. D genes are given only for firm matches. Clone size appears in some rows only: once, few, many, or a class for an expanded clone.

abundance	v_gene	j_gene	d_gene	CDR3aa	CDR3nt
.	TRBV4-1	TRBJ1-4	.	CASSRSEQKLFF	TGCGCCAGCAGCCGATCCGAACAAAAACTGTTTTTT
medium-sized	TRBV7-8	TRBJ1-3	.	CASSPDGNTIYF	TGTGCCAGCAGTCCCGATGGAAACACCATATATTTT
medium-sized	TRBV27	TRBJ2-7	.	CASRGISAGYEQYF	TGTGCCAGCCGGGGGATTTCAGCAGGCTACGAGCAGTACTTC
.	TRBV7-3	TRBJ2-3	.	CASSPSGGSTDTQYF	TGTGCCAGCAGCCCCTCCGGCGGTAGCACAGATACGCAGTATTTT
.	TRBV20-1	TRBJ1-2	.	CSAIYGYTF	TGCAGTGCCATCTATGGCTACACCTTC
.	TRBV27	TRBJ1-4	.	CASSPRRVANEKLFF	TGTGCCAGCAGTCCCCGCAGGGTAGCCAATGAAAAACTGTTTTTT
.	TRBV18	TRBJ1-5	.	CASSPGGNQPQHF	TGTGCCAGCTCACCTGGGGGCAATCAGCCCCAGCATTTT
few	TRBV30	TRBJ2-7	.	CAWSARVGRAVYEQYF	TGTGCCTGGAGTGCACGAGTTGGCAGGGCGGTCTACGAGCAGTACTTC
.	TRBV7-9	TRBJ2-7	.	CASSPDIGPYEQYF	TGTGCCAGCAGCCCGGACATTGGACCCTACGAGCAGTACTTC
few	TRBV7-9	TRBJ2-1	.	CASSQKNEQFF	TGTGCCAGCAGTCAGAAGAACGAGCAGTTCTTC
.	TRBV6-5	TRBJ1-2	TRBD1	CASSWDRDNYGYTF	TGTGCCAGCAGTTGGGACAGAGATAACTATGGCTACACCTTC
.	TRBV5-1	TRBJ2-3	TRBD1	CASSQTRDRGLDTQYF	TGCGCCAGCAGCCAAACCCGGGACAGGGGACTAGATACGCAGTATTTT
.	TRBV18	TRBJ1-6	TRBD1	CASSPGRGGNSPLHF	TGTGCCAGCTCACCAGGCAGGGGGGGGAATTCACCCCTCCACTTT
.	TRBV18	TRBJ1-4	.	CASSPGRGNEKLFF	TGTGCCAGCTCACCTGGTAGGGGGAATGAAAAACTGTTTTTT
.	TRBV6-5	TRBJ1-4	TRBD1	CASRRQGGDEKLFF	TGTGCCAGCAGGAGACAGGGAGGGGATGAAAAACTGTTTTTT
.	TRBV2	TRBJ1-6	.	CASSEASGTAALHF	TGTGCCAGCAGTGAAGCGTCAGGGACTGCGGCCCTCCACTTT
.	TRBV15	TRBJ1-3	TRBD1	CATSSQTGLGNTIYF	TGTGCCACCAGCAGTCAGACAGGGCTTGGAAACACCATATATTTT
.	TRBV6-6	TRBJ2-2	.	CASTINTGELFF	TGTGCCAGCACAATCAACACCGGGGAGCTGTTTTTT
.	TRBV7-2	TRBJ2-7	TRBD1	CASSPRGGPYEQYF	TGTGCCAGCAGCCCTAGAGGGGGCCCGTACGAGCAGTACTTC
.	TRBV14	TRBJ1-5	.	CASSRGQNQPQHF	TGTGCCAGCAGCCGGGGGCAGAATCAGCCCCAGCATTTT
.	TRBV2	TRBJ1-1	.	CASGWMNTEAFF	TGTGCCAGCGGATGGATGAACACTGAAGCTTTCTTT
.	TRBV28	TRBJ2-3	.	CASSLPSRLTDTQYF	TGTGCCAGCAGTTTGCCCTCACGACTCACAGATACGCAGTATTTT
.	TRBV12-3/TRBV12-4	TRBJ2-7	TRBD2	CASSFGLEGEQYF	TGTGCCAGCAGTTTCGGACTAGAAGGCGAGCAGTACTTC
.	TRBV5-4	TRBJ2-1	.	CASSLANTENEQFF	TGTGCCAGCAGCTTGGCAAACACGGAGAATGAGCAGTTCTTC
.	TRBV2	TRBJ2-7	TRBD1	CASSDARTGITYEQYF	TGTGCCAGCAGTGATGCACGGACAGGGATAACCTACGAGCAGTACTTC
.	TRBV4-1	TRBJ1-3	.	CASSQAGNTIYF	TGCGCCAGCAGCCAGGCTGGAAACACCATATATTTT
.	TRBV6-5	TRBJ2-3	TRBD2	CASHGLAGTDTQYF	TGTGCCAGCCATGGGCTAGCGGGGACAGATACGCAGTATTTT
few	TRBV18	TRBJ2-5	.	CASSEQQETQYF	TGTGCCAGCTCGGAGCAACAAGAGACCCAGTACTTC
.	TRBV11-2	TRBJ2-1	.	CASPKGGTYNEQFF	TGTGCCAGCCCAAAAGGGGGTACCTACAATGAGCAGTTCTTC
.	TRBV11-3	TRBJ2-2	.	CASSSRRNTGELFF	TGTGCCAGCAGCTCCCGACGGAACACCGGGGAGCTGTTTTTT
few	TRBV19	TRBJ2-7	.	CASSVGGGSSYEQYF	TGTGCCAGTAGTGTTGGAGGGGGAAGCTCCTACGAGCAGTACTTC
.	TRBV2	TRBJ1-5	TRBD1	CASRETGTNQPQHF	TGTGCCAGCAGGGAGACAGGGACCAATCAGCCCCAGCATTTT
.	TRBV5-1	TRBJ1-3	.	CASSSTVPGNTIYF	TGCGCCAGCAGCTCGACAGTACCGGGAAACACCATATATTTT
once	TRBV2	TRBJ1-1	.	CASSQGRGNRNTEAFF	TGTGCCAGCAGCCAAGGGAGGGGGAACCGGAACACTGAAGCTTTCTTT
.	TRBV27	TRBJ1-2	.	CASPTPGDYGYTF	TGTGCCAGCCCCACCCCGGGCGACTATGGCTACACCTTC
.	TRBV18	TRBJ2-7	.	CASSPPGGTGEQYF	TGTGCCAGCTCACCACCTGGAGGGACCGGCGAGCAGTACTTC
.	TRBV11-2	TRBJ2-3	.	CASSPLISTDTQYF	TGTGCCAGCAGCCCCCTGATCAGCACAGATACGCAGTATTTT
.	TRBV18	TRBJ2-1	.	CASSPGGHEQFF	TGTGCCAGCTCACCAGGGGGACATGAGCAGTTCTTC
.	TRBV28	TRBJ2-4	.	CASSYDPAKNIQYF	TGTGCCAGCAGTTATGACCCAGCCAAAAACATTCAGTACTTC
once	TRBV6-5	TRBJ1-2	.	CASSLNRESRDGYTF	TGTGCCAGCAGTTTAAACCGGGAGTCAAGGGACGGCTACACCTTC
.	TRBV6-1	TRBJ2-4	.	CASSERARADNF	TGTGCCAGCAGTGAAAGGGCAAGGGCGGACAACTTC
.	TRBV4-2	TRBJ1-2	.	CASSRDQPGQNYGYTF	TGTGCCAGCAGCCGGGACCAACCGGGACAAAACTATGGCTACACCTTC
.	TRBV7-8	TRBJ2-1	TRBD2	CASSFRLALYNEQFF	TGTGCCAGCAGCTTCCGACTAGCTCTCTACAATGAGCAGTTCTTC
.	TRBV19	TRBJ2-7	.	CASSDGFYEQYF	TGTGCCAGTAGTGACGGGTTCTACGAGCAGTACTTC
.	TRBV11-1	TRBJ2-1	TRBD1	CASSPRDSLNEQFF	TGTGCCAGCAGCCCCCGGGACAGCCTCAATGAGCAGTTCTTC
.	TRBV19	TRBJ1-1	TRBD1	CASRGQGQTNTEAFF	TGTGCCAGCAGGGGACAGGGTCAGACGAACACTGAAGCTTTCTTT
few	TRBV3-1/TRBV3-2	TRBJ2-7	.	CASSQRPGTPWGEQYF	TGTGCCAGCAGCCAAAGGCCCGGGACTCCATGGGGGGAGCAGTACTTC
.	TRBV6-1	TRBJ1-2	.	CASSESGTYGYTF	TGTGCCAGCAGTGAGAGCGGAACTTATGGCTACACCTTC
.	TRBV21-1	TRBJ2-3	.	CAIPLDTQTSTDTQYF	TGTGCCATCCCTCTCGATACTCAGACTAGCACAGATACGCAGTATTTT
.	TRBV11-2	TRBJ1-1	.	CASSFALMNTEAFF	TGTGCCAGCAGCTTCGCACTGATGAACACTGAAGCTTTCTTT
.	TRBV19	TRBJ2-3	.	CASSMEGGTDTQYF	TGTGCCAGTAGTATGGAGGGGGGCACAGATACGCAGTATTTT
.	TRBV5-8	TRBJ2-7	TRBD1	CASSLGDRVYEQYF	TGTGCCAGCAGCTTGGGGGACAGGGTATACGAGCAGTACTTC
.	TRBV3-1/TRBV3-2	TRBJ1-2	.	CASSQDRGDWYGYTF	TGTGCCAGCAGCCAAGATCGGGGGGATTGGTATGGCTACACCTTC
few	TRBV5-4	TRBJ2-5	TRBD1	CASSGTGEETQYF	TGTGCCAGCAGCGGGACAGGGGAAGAGACCCAGTACTTC
.	TRBV6-5	TRBJ1-4	TRBD1	CASSRDRDEKLFF	TGTGCCAGCAGCCGGGACAGGGATGAAAAACTGTTTTTT
.	TRBV30	TRBJ1-3	.	CAWSPSLSGGNTIYF	TGTGCCTGGAGTCCCTCCCTAAGTGGTGGAAACACCATATATTTT
.	TRBV3-1/TRBV3-2	TRBJ1-6	.	CASSQAEVNSPLHF	TGTGCCAGCAGCCAAGCTGAGGTTAATTCACCCCTCCACTTT